This TCR beta chain was obtained from a study of multiple sclerosis patients with progressive multifocal leukoencephalopathy. The survey-level immunoSEQ assay was used. TCRdb's table, derived via immunoSEQ multiplex PCR, lists solely in-frame clones and lacks some. The sample yields roughly 34,000 clones, roughly nine tenths seen once. Time point in this sample: time of PML onset. PML in natalizumab-treated patients developed after between about 15 and 56 months of natalizumab therapy. All PML patients were female, and all patients had earlier interferon beta. T3 blood samples were collected at the time of PML onset. This receptor was taken from a human donor with progressive multifocal leukoencephalopathy. The source material was PBMCs, sampled from a patient treated with natalizumab.

The CDR3 loop is CASSLRGEQYF. CDR3 sequence (DNA): TGTGCCAGCAGCTTACGGGGCGAGCAGTACTTC. The chain joins TRBV13 to TRBJ2-7, with D maybe TRBD2 (5 bases). Trimming left V 2 bases short and J 6 bases short, with 5 bases between. Germline V gene lookup returns CDR1 PRHDT and CDR2 FYEKMQ (reference sequence). This CDR3 is 11 amino acids long.